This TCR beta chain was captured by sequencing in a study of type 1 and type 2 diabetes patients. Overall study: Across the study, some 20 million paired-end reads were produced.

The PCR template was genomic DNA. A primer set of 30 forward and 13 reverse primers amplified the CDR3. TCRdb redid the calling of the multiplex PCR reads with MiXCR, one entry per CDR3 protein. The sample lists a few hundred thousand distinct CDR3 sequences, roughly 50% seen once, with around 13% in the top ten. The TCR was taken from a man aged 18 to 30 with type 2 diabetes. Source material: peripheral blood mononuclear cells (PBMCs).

In DNA form, the CDR3 reads TGTGCCAGTAGTCCCTCGGGCGGATCCCCGAGCTCCTATAATTCACCCCTCCACTTT. Translation: CASSPSGGSPSSYNSPLHF. The rearrangement joins TRBV19 to TRBJ1-6; no clear D. This CDR3 has 19 amino acids. Germline-derived CDR1 and CDR2 are LNHDA and SQIVND (reference sequence). V was cut by 5 bases and J by 0 bases, with 20 bases left in between.